Shown below are 9 T cell receptor beta chains from a single sample sequenced in a study of tumor and adjacent non-tumor tissue in lung cancer (dated by TCRdb to the late 2010s). The library was made by multiplex PCR. The sequencer was an Illumina HiSeq 2500. Following protocols modified from ARM-PCR, the researchers constructed TCRbeta libraries through three rounds of nested PCR with primers (Table S4). The public reads were run again by TCRdb, first through fastp at Q25 and then through MiXCR, and only productive beta chains were kept. Here each entry gathers all rows of one CDR3 protein and keeps the most common genes and DNA. In this sample the table shows about 93,000 distinct CDR3 sequences, roughly 62% of which occur a single time. Of the sample, around 16% is held by the ten largest clones. RNA was isolated from bulk, unsorted tissue, and RNA quality was assessed with a NanoDrop ND-1000 and an Agilent 2100.

The sample consisted of lung tumor tissue. The receptor set was obtained from a man between 65 and 80 years old with non-small cell lung cancer.

The rearrangement joins TRBV5-4 to TRBJ2-3, with 8 nucleotides matching TRBD1. Germline CDR1 and CDR2: SGHNT and YYREEE (reference sequence). V lost 4 bases to trimming and J lost 11 bases; unmatched junction nucleotides: 15. This CDR3 comprises 15 residues. As DNA, the CDR3 is TGTGCCAGCAGCGACAGACAGGGGAAGACATATATGCAGTATTTT. Its protein is CASSDRQGKTYMQYF.

This clonotype was seen many times. The genes are TRBV4-2 and TRBJ2-1, with 11 bases matching TRBD2. Germline V gene sequence: CDR1 LGHNA, CDR2 YNFKEQ. V shed 4 bases, J shed 7 bases, and the junction held 12 bases outside the gene matches. This CDR3 contains 17 residues. CDR3 DNA sequence: TGTGCCAGCAGCCCGGGGACTAGCGGACAAAAAAGGAATGAGCAGTTCTTC. Its translation is CASSPGTSGQKRNEQFF.

As to this clonotype: Its ends do not fully match the called genes, so a read error is possible. The gene calls are TRBV7-8 and TRBJ1-6; tentative D call: TRBD1 (5 bases). The CDR3 extends over 17 amino acids. Germline lookup yields CDR1 SGHVS and CDR2 FQNEAQ. Here the CDR3 DNA reads TGTGTCAGCAGGCGGGACGGCCAAGGCTACAATAATTCACCCCTTCACTTT. It translates to CVSRRDGQGYNNSPLHF. Full variable domain (remainder filled in from reference TRBV7-8 and TRBJ1-6): GAGVSQSPRYKVAKRGQDVALRCDPISGHVSLFWYQQALGQGPEFLTYFQNEAQLDKSGLPSDRFFAERPEGSVSTLKIQRTQQEDSAVYLCVSRRDGQGYNNSPLHFGNGTRLTVT.

Concerning this clonotype: Possible read error: a much larger clone is one base away. This chain connects TRBV5-4 to TRBJ2-2; 8 bases line up with TRBD2. Germline lookup yields CDR1 SGHNT and CDR2 YYREEE (reference sequence). The CDR3 runs to 19 residues. Unmatched junction bases numbered 16, after V lost 2 bases and J lost 4 bases. CDR3 in amino acids: CASSFLAGGARIGTGELFF. DNA of the CDR3: TGTGCCAGCAGCTTTCTGGCCGGGGGGGCCAGGATCGGCACCGGGGAGCTGTTTTTT.

This clonotype came up once. Because it lacks the conserved phenylalanine or tryptophan at the end, this CDR3 is likely a read error. V and J are TRBV11-1 and TRBJ2-7, with a tentative D call TRBD1 (6 bases). CDR3 length: 15 amino acids. The ends were cut back, 1 base at V and 3 bases at J, with 13 bases in the middle. CDR1 is SGHAT and CDR2 is FQDESV in the germline V gene (reference sequence). CDR3 coding DNA: TGTGCCAGCAGCTTAGACGGAACAGGGAACTACGAGCAGTACTAC. As protein: CASSLDGTGNYEQYY.

This clonotype was detected only once. A much larger clone differs by one base, so this may be a read error. The rearrangement joins TRBV28 to TRBJ1-5; no clear D gene. The V end was cut by 8 bases, the J end by 0 bases, with 20 bases between. The CDR3 has 17 amino acids. Germline values: CDR1 MDHEN, CDR2 SYDVKM. The chain's CDR3 is CASHPAGRLPSNQPQHF. CDR3 nucleotide sequence: TGTGCCAGCCACCCTGCCGGTCGGTTACCTAGCAATCAGCCCCAGCATTTT.

The chain recombines TRBV28 with TRBJ2-7; no clear D gene. The V gene lost 9 bases and the J gene lost 1 base, with 13 bases spanning the gap. Germline assignment: CDR1 MDHEN and CDR2 SYDVKM. The CDR3 contains 13 residues. In DNA, the CDR3 is TGTGCCAGAAGCCCCCCTGTATCCTACGAGCAGTACTTC. It specifies CARSPPVSYEQYF. The full variable domain, its missing parts supplied by reference TRBV28 and TRBJ2-7, is DVKVTQSSRYLVKRTGEKVFLECVQDMDHENMFWYRQDPGLGLRLIYFSYDVKMKEKGDIPEGYSVSREKKERFSLILESASTNQTSMYLCARSPPVSYEQYFGPGTRLTVT.

A remark on this clonotype: The CDR3 does not close with the conserved phenylalanine or tryptophan, likely indicating a read error. The DNA is omitted, as the CDR3 cannot be located on it reliably, and the CDR3 follows TCRdb's listing. The V gene is TRBV7-9, the J gene TRBJ2-7; TRBD2 was called by the table and not checked on the DNA. With termini counted, the CDR3 has 14 amino acids. CDR1 and CDR2 from the germline V gene are SEHNR and FQNEAQ (reference sequence). This chain's CDR3 is CATSRSAGSYKQCL.

On this clonotype itself: In this CDR3 the conserved last residue, phenylalanine or tryptophan, is missing, so a read error is likely. This rearrangement joins TRBV4-1 to TRBJ2-7, with 7 positions matching TRBD1. The germline gives CDR1 MGHRA, CDR2 YSYEKL. Unmatched junction bases numbered 10, after V lost 3 bases and J lost 2 bases. The CDR3 is made up of 16 amino acids. The CDR3: CASSHRIGTDPYEQYY. The CDR3 region has the DNA TGCGCCAGCAGCCACCGCATCGGGACAGACCCCTACGAGCAGTACTAC.